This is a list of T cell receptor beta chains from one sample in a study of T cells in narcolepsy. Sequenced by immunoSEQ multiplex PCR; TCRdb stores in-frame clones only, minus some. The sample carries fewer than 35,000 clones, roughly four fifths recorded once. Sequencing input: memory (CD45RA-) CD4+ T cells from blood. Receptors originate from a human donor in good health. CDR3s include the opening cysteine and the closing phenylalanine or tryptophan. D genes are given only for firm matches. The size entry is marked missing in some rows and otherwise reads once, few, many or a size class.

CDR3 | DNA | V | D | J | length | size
CASSEPLIVSGNPLF | TGTGCCAGCAGTGAACCCCTTATTGTTTCCGGAAACCCTCTTTTC | TRBV6-1 | - | TRBJ1-2 | 15 | -
CASSFTQGDTEAFF | TGCGCCAGCAGCTTTACCCAGGGCGACACTGAAGCTTTCTTT | TRBV5-1 | - | TRBJ1-1 | 14 | once
CASSWGDRAGTEAFF | TGTGCCAGCAGCTGGGGGGACAGGGCCGGGACTGAAGCTTTCTTT | TRBV5-6 | TRBD1 | TRBJ1-1 | 15 | -
CSARTGNEQYF | TGCAGTGCCCGGACAGGGAACGAGCAGTACTTC | TRBV20-1 | TRBD1 | TRBJ2-7 | 11 | -
CSVVTRLMNTEAFF | TGCAGCGTTGTAACTAGGCTCATGAACACTGAAGCTTTCTTT | TRBV29-1 | - | TRBJ1-1 | 14 | -
CASRRADTQYF | TGTGCCAGCAGACGAGCGGATACGCAGTATTTT | TRBV6-6 | - | TRBJ2-3 | 11 | -
CASSIAREAFF | TGTGCCAGTAGTATAGCTCGTGAAGCTTTCTTT | TRBV19 | - | TRBJ1-1 | 11 | -
CASSAGTGEAKNIQYF | TGTGCCAGCAGCGCAGGGACAGGGGAGGCCAAAAACATTCAGTACTTC | TRBV9 | TRBD1 | TRBJ2-4 | 16 | once
CASSIPSETGRQYF | TGTGCCAGCAGTATTCCTAGCGAAACGGGTCGGCAGTACTTC | TRBV28 | - | TRBJ2-4 | 14 | once
CATLGGNYGYTF | TGTGCCACCCTGGGGGGGAACTATGGCTACACCTTC | TRBV5-4 | - | TRBJ1-2 | 12 | -
CASSRVLTMNTEAFF | TGTGCCAGCAGCCGGGTCCTCACTATGAACACTGAAGCTTTCTTT | TRBV6-5 | - | TRBJ1-1 | 15 | -
CASSAELAGHEQYF | TGTGCCAGCAGTGCAGAACTAGCCGGGCACGAGCAGTACTTC | TRBV2 | - | TRBJ2-7 | 14 | -
CASSLGDRTEAFF | TGTGCCAGCAGCTTAGGGGATCGCACTGAAGCTTTCTTT | TRBV7-9 | - | TRBJ1-1 | 13 | -
CASSGGVSQPQHF | TGTGCCAGCAGTGGAGGGGTAAGCCAGCCCCAGCATTTT | TRBV6-1 | - | TRBJ1-5 | 13 | -
CATTGYVDQPQHF | TGTGCCACAACAGGGTATGTTGATCAGCCCCAGCATTTT | TRBV10-3 | - | TRBJ1-5 | 13 | -
CASSLSSGSNTEAFF | TGTGCCAGCAGCCTTTCGAGTGGTTCGAACACTGAAGCTTTCTTT | TRBV6-5 | - | TRBJ1-1 | 15 | few
CASSTRTGSANYGYTF | TGTGCCAGCAGCACCAGGACAGGATCTGCTAACTATGGCTACACCTTC | TRBV5-5 | TRBD1 | TRBJ1-2 | 16 | -
CASSMESNYEQYF | TGTGCCAGCAGTATGGAATCCAACTACGAGCAGTACTTC | TRBV6-4 | - | TRBJ2-7 | 13 | few
CASSEGGNTIYF | TGTGCCAGCAGTGAAGGGGGAAACACCATATATTTT | TRBV6-1 | - | TRBJ1-3 | 12 | -
CASRRGQPSRTNFYNEQFF | TGTGCCAGCAGGCGAGGACAGCCGTCCCGAACGAACTTCTACAATGAGCAGTTCTTC | TRBV2 | - | TRBJ2-1 | 19 | -
CASGSQGRNTIYF | TGTGCTAGTGGTTCACAGGGCCGAAACACCATATATTTT | TRBV12-5 | - | TRBJ1-3 | 13 | -
CASSGPHSGANVLTF | TGTGCCAGCTCGGGGCCCCACTCTGGGGCCAACGTCCTGACTTTC | TRBV18 | - | TRBJ2-6 | 15 | -
CASSPTGTARRTEAFF | TGTGCCAGCAGTCCGACAGGGACGGCCCGTCGCACTGAAGCTTTCTTT | TRBV28 | TRBD1 | TRBJ1-1 | 16 | once
CASSSTGGEQFF | TGTGCCAGCAGTTCCACAGGAGGTGAGCAGTTCTTC | TRBV28 | - | TRBJ2-1 | 12 | -
CASSLTPRPSDTQYF | TGTGCCAGCAGTTTAACTCCCCGGCCCTCAGATACGCAGTATTTT | TRBV27 | - | TRBJ2-3 | 15 | -
CASSTRGANTEAFF | TGTGCCAGCAGTACCCGGGGGGCGAACACTGAAGCTTTCTTT | TRBV6-1 | - | TRBJ1-1 | 14 | once
CASSLEKGGYEQYF | TGTGCCAGCAGCTTAGAGAAGGGGGGCTACGAGCAGTACTTC | TRBV7-2 | - | TRBJ2-7 | 14 | -
CSVLITGGAYGYTF | TGCAGCGTCCTGATAACAGGGGGCGCGTATGGCTACACCTTC | TRBV29-1 | TRBD1 | TRBJ1-2 | 14 | -
CASSIGYTLMNTEAFF | TGTGCCAGTAGTATAGGCTACACCTTAATGAACACTGAAGCTTTCTTT | TRBV19 | - | TRBJ1-1 | 16 | -
CASTSLPGSRAQHEQFF | TGTGCCAGCACCTCTCTCCCGGGTAGCAGGGCACAACATGAGCAGTTCTTC | TRBV5-5 | - | TRBJ2-1 | 17 | few
CASSLEQGGTEAFF | TGTGCCAGCAGCTTAGAACAGGGAGGCACTGAAGCTTTCTTT | TRBV7-8 | - | TRBJ1-1 | 14 | -
CASSIQGVRAEAFF | TGTGCCAGTAGTATACAGGGGGTTCGAGCTGAAGCTTTCTTT | TRBV19 | TRBD1 | TRBJ1-1 | 14 | -
CASSPRDRSSGKLFF | TGTGCCAGCAGTCCCCGGGACAGATCATCTGGAAAACTGTTTTTT | TRBV7-8 | TRBD1 | TRBJ1-4 | 15 | -
CASSYQGVDEQFF | TGCGCCAGCAGCTATCAGGGGGTCGATGAGCAGTTCTTC | TRBV5-1 | TRBD1 | TRBJ2-1 | 13 | -
CASSLLLGSSEDF | TGTGCCAGCAGCCTTCTTCTGGGCAGCTCGGAGGACTTC | TRBV6-5 | - | TRBJ2-7 | 13 | -
CASSALGGGSGNTIYF | TGTGCCAGCAGCGCTCTAGGGGGAGGCTCTGGAAACACCATATATTTT | TRBV9 | - | TRBJ1-3 | 16 | -
CASRGTEETQYF | TGTGCCAGCAGAGGGACAGAAGAGACCCAGTACTTC | TRBV5-6 | TRBD1 | TRBJ2-5 | 12 | -
CASSGTNHNYGYTF | TGTGCCAGCTCCGGGACGAACCACAACTATGGCTACACCTTC | TRBV25-1 | - | TRBJ1-2 | 14 | -
CATSRDKGGVNEKLFF | TGTGCCACCAGCAGAGATAAAGGGGGGGTGAATGAAAAACTGTTTTTT | TRBV15 | - | TRBJ1-4 | 16 | few
CASTRRQTNYGYTF | TGTGCCAGCACTCGGCGGCAGACAAACTATGGCTACACCTTC | TRBV7-9 | - | TRBJ1-2 | 14 | -
CASSGQGQGAVGYTF | TGTGCCAGCAGTGGACAAGGACAGGGAGCGGTCGGCTACACCTTC | TRBV2 | TRBD1 | TRBJ1-2 | 15 | -
CASSPRWQNYGYTF | TGTGCCAGCAGTCCCCGTTGGCAAAACTATGGCTACACCTTC | TRBV27 | - | TRBJ1-2 | 14 | -
CASSPGTKRQPQHF | TGTGCCAGCAGTCCCGGGACCAAGAGGCAGCCCCAGCATTTT | TRBV28 | - | TRBJ1-5 | 14 | -
CASSGAETQYF | TGTGCCAGCAGCGGGGCAGAGACCCAGTACTTC | TRBV7-6 | - | TRBJ2-5 | 11 | once
CASSPGGLPHGRPQHF | TGTGCCAGCAGCCCTGGGGGACTCCCCCACGGGCGGCCCCAGCATTTT | TRBV7-8 | - | TRBJ1-5 | 16 | -
CASSLGQGNEKLFF | TGCGCCAGCAGCTTGGGGCAGGGGAATGAAAAACTGTTTTTT | TRBV5-1 | - | TRBJ1-4 | 14 | once
CASSTRSGVGETQYF | TGCGCCAGCAGCACCAGATCCGGGGTAGGAGAGACCCAGTACTTC | TRBV5-1 | - | TRBJ2-5 | 15 | -
CAWGLDSNQPQHF | TGTGCCTGGGGATTGGATAGCAATCAGCCCCAGCATTTT | TRBV30 | - | TRBJ1-5 | 13 | -
CASSDLFGNQPQHF | TGTGCCAGCAGTGATCTGTTCGGCAATCAGCCCCAGCATTTT | TRBV6-6 | - | TRBJ1-5 | 14 | -
CAISESEGQGARGANVLTF | TGTGCCATCAGTGAGTCAGAGGGACAGGGGGCGAGAGGGGCCAACGTCCTGACTTTC | TRBV10-3 | TRBD1 | TRBJ2-6 | 19 | -
CASSSYIKETQYF | TGTGCCAGCAGCTCCTACATAAAAGAGACCCAGTACTTC | TRBV7-2 | - | TRBJ2-5 | 13 | -
CASSPLSSYNEQFF | TGTGCCAGCAGTCCCCTAAGCTCCTACAATGAGCAGTTCTTC | TRBV2 | - | TRBJ2-1 | 14 | -
CASSFRQGALGGYTF | TGTGCCAGCAGCTTCCGTCAGGGGGCGCTTGGCGGCTACACCTTC | TRBV7-2 | TRBD1 | TRBJ1-2 | 15 | -
CASSLARDDTIYF | TGCGCCAGCAGCTTGGCTAGGGATGACACCATATATTTT | TRBV5-1 | - | TRBJ1-3 | 13 | -
CASSERTGPYGYTF | TGCGCCAGCAGCGAAAGGACAGGACCTTATGGCTACACCTTC | TRBV5-1 | TRBD1 | TRBJ1-2 | 14 | -
CASSLMSSGAYNEQFF | TGTGCCAGCAGCTTAATGAGTAGCGGGGCCTACAATGAGCAGTTCTTC | TRBV7-2 | TRBD2 | TRBJ2-1 | 16 | -
CATSPGMGGYTF | TGTGCCACATCCCCGGGGATGGGTGGCTACACCTTC | TRBV28 | - | TRBJ1-2 | 12 | -